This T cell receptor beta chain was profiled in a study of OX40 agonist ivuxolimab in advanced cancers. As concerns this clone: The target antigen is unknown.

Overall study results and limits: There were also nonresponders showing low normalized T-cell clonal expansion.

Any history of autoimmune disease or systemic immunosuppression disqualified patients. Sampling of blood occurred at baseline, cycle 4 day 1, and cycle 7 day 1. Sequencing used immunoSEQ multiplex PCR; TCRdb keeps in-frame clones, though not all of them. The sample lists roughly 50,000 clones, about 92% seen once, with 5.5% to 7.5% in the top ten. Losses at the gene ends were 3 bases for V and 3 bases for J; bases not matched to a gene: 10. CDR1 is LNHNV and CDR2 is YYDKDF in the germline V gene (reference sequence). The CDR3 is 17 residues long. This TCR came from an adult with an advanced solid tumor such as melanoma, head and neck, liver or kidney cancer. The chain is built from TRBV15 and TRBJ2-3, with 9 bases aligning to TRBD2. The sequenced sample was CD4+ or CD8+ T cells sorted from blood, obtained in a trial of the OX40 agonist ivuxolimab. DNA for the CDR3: TGTGCCACCAGCAGCCCCGAAGGACTAGCGACAACAGATACGCAGTATTTT. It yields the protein CATSSPEGLATTDTQYF.